These 5 T cell receptor beta chains share one sample of origin, sequenced in a study of shared clonotypes between healthy human individuals. Naive-designated CD8 cells lacked CD45RO, were positively enriched for CCR7, and omitted terminally differentiated effector memory CD45RA+ cells. Clones were sequenced by immunoSEQ multiplex PCR, and TCRdb holds only the in-frame ones, with some missing. The repertoire holds nearly 2 million clones, with less than 95% as singletons. The sample consisted of naive CD8+ T cells sorted from blood. These TCRs come from a man aged 18 to 35 in good health.

The chain combines TRBV13 with TRBJ2-5, with D perhaps given as TRBD1 or TRBD2 (5 bases each). The CDR3 extends over 13 amino acids. Germline CDR1 PRHDT, CDR2 FYEKMQ (reference sequence). The V gene lost 2 bases and the J gene lost 5 bases, with 9 bases spanning the gap. The chain's CDR3 is CASSLRGVETQYF. In nucleotides, the CDR3 is TGTGCCAGCAGCTTACGAGGGGTCGAGACCCAGTACTTC.

The V gene is TRBV30, the J gene TRBJ1-3; D might be TRBD1 (5 bases). CDR1 GTSNPN and CDR2 SVGIG come from the germline V gene (reference sequence). The CDR3 is 17 residues long. V dropped 0 bases and J dropped 3 bases, with 18 bases sitting between them. The CDR3 reads CAWSVPGHNRDGNTIYF. The DNA of the CDR3 is TGTGCCTGGAGTGTACCCGGACATAATCGGGATGGAAACACCATATATTTT.

The chain has TRBV19 and TRBJ2-7, with TRBD2 identical over 9 bases. The CDR3 length is 15 residues. From germline, CDR1 is LNHDA and CDR2 SQIVND (reference sequence). V shed 1 base and J 4 bases; nucleotides not matched to a gene: 5. CDR3 coding DNA: TGTGCCAGTAGTATAGGACTAGCGGATTTTTACGAGCAGTACTTC. Translating gives CASSIGLADFYEQYF.

V gene TRBV11-2 combines with J gene TRBJ1-4; D remains ambiguous. There are 13 residues in the CDR3. The germline gives CDR1 SGHAT, CDR2 FQNNGV. Trimming removed 1 base from V and 11 bases from J, with 11 bases in between. For the CDR3, the DNA is TGTGCCAGCAGCTTAGCTCCCCCGGGGAAACTGTTTTTT. Encoded protein: CASSLAPPGKLFF.

The gene calls are TRBV6-1 and TRBJ1-1; D is unresolved. Trimming cost V 8 bases and J 3 bases, with 10 bases left between them. The CDR3 contains 12 residues. Per the germline V gene, CDR1 is MNHNS and CDR2 is SASEGT. For the CDR3, the DNA is TGTGCCAGCTCCTGGAGACACACTGAAGCTTTCTTT. Its translation is CASSWRHTEAFF.